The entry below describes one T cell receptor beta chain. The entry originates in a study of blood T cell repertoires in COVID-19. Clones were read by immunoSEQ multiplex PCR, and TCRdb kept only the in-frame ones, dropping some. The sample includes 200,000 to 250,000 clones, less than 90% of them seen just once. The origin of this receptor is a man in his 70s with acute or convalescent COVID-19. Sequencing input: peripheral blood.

This chain's CDR3 is CASSSTSGSYEQYF. DNA for the CDR3: TGTGCCAGCAGCTCGACTAGCGGGAGTTACGAGCAGTACTTC. The chain has TRBV11-2 and TRBJ2-7; 12 nucleotides agree with TRBD2. J lost 4 bases, V lost 4 bases, and 2 bases had no gene match. In germline, CDR1 is SGHAT, CDR2 FQNNGV. There are 14 residues in the CDR3.